This T cell receptor beta chain is drawn from a study of T cell responses to AZD1222 COVID-19 vaccine. Study-wide results and caveats: Nearly half of the spike-specific TCRs reportedly recognize variant regions that carry no mutations. Distributed over spike, vaccine-associated CD4 TCRs predominated at 160-218 and 743-854. Repertoires were obtained only post-peak T cell response.

Comment on this clone: The antigen remains undetermined.

Recipients boosted at about 4 weeks or about 12 weeks are pooled. Between the trimmed V and J ends, which lost 4 bases and 8 bases, there was a span of 13 bases. The germline gives CDR1 SGHNT, CDR2 YYREEE (reference sequence). The CDR3 is 13 amino acids. The data were produced by immunoSEQ multiplex PCR, yet TCRdb's version contains in-frame clones alone and is incomplete. The sample contains about 140,000 clones, 80% to 95% of which appear only once. This receptor was identified in an adult who received the AZD1222 COVID-19 vaccine. The sample was peripheral blood, taken 28 days after the second AZD1222 dose. V is TRBV5-4 and J is TRBJ1-5; D gene uncertain. This chain's CDR3 is CASSLYPGEPQHF. CDR3 sequence (DNA): TGTGCCAGCAGCCTCTACCCTGGAGAGCCCCAGCATTTT.